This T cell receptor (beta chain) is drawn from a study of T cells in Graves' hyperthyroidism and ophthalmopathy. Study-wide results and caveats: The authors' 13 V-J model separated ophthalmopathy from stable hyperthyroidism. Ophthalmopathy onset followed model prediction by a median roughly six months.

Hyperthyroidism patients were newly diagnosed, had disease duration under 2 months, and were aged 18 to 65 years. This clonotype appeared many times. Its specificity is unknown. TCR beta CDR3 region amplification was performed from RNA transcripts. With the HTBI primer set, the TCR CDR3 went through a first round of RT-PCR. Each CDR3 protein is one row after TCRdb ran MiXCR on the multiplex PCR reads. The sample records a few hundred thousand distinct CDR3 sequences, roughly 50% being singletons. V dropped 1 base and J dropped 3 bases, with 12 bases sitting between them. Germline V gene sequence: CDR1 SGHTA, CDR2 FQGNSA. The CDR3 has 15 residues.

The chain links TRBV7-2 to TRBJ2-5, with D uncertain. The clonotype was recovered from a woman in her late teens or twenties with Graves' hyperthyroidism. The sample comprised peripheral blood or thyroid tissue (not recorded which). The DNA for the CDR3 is TGTGCCAGCAGCTTAGAAGTCCTAGAGGAAGAGACCCAGTACTTC. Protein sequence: CASSLEVLEEETQYF.